The clone carrying this T cell receptor (beta chain) was seen just once. The sample originates from a study of T cell clones after liver transplantation. Study at large: Blood was drawn pre-transplant, before withdrawal, and after full or failed withdrawal.

The assay was immunoSEQ multiplex PCR, and TCRdb's table has in-frame clones only and misses some. The sample includes about 25,000 clones, roughly 69% of them seen just once. The CDR3 consists of 16 residues. Germline lookup yields CDR1 LNHNV and CDR2 YYDKDF (reference sequence). The V gene end was trimmed by 0 bases and the J gene end by 11 bases; junction bases not matched to a gene: 13. The sample in question was CD4+ T cells from blood, obtained before liver transplant. V gene TRBV15 combines with J gene TRBJ2-3, with 8 bases identical to TRBD2. The sequence derives from a human donor who received a liver transplant. CDR3 nucleotide sequence: TGTGCCACCAGCAGAGACGCAGCGGGAGCCCTTTTTGGGCAGTATTTT. Protein: CATSRDAAGALFGQYF.